This entry describes one TCR beta chain. The antigen is unknown. 60 Vbeta and 13 Jbeta primers were used in PCR. The assay was immunoSEQ multiplex PCR, and TCRdb's table has in-frame clones only and misses some. The repertoire includes 200,000 to 250,000 clones, roughly 82% of them detected once, and around 5.4% sits in the top ten. The sample comes from a study of cytomegalovirus exposure and HLA in healthy donors. Study information: Unique TCRs numbering about 85 million, obtained from HLA-typed donors, made up an early data release. Study observations and caveats: Most TCR sequences proved rare, with some public TCRs found in many donors. Reportedly, a later analysis found an Asian-associated ancestry cluster had fewer N-insertions than the roughly 700-donor mean. Segments of the TCR beta V type were, in most cases, productive about 90% or about 30% of the time in an earlier analysis.

The germline V and J ends were trimmed by 6 bases and 8 bases, with 10 bases remaining between them. The CDR3 covers 11 residues. From germline, CDR1 is MDHEN and CDR2 SYDVKM. This clonotype was obtained from a woman aged 40 to 50 in good health and CMV-seropositive. The V call is TRBV28, the J call TRBJ1-2; D call uncertain. Material: PBMCs. CDR3 region: CASSYYRGYTF. The CDR3 DNA reads TGTGCCAGCAGCTACTATAGGGGCTACACCTTC.